This T cell receptor beta chain stems from a study of T cell changes during pregnancy in multiple sclerosis. The CDR3 is 17 residues long. CDR1 is SGHRS, CDR2 YFSETQ, per germline. Germline trimming cut 4 bases from V and 10 bases from J; bases unmatched to any gene: 11. Measured with immunoSEQ multiplex PCR; TCRdb has only the in-frame clones, and not every one. The table lists about 53,000 clones, 90% of them singletons. The rearrangement links TRBV5-1 to TRBJ2-1; 16 bases match TRBD2. Sequencing used peripheral blood, obtained after pregnancy. The sequence came from a female donor in good health, enrolled as a control in a pregnancy study. The CDR3 region has the DNA TGCGCCAGCAGCCGTATGCCGGGACTAGCGGGGGGGGAGGAGCAGTTCTTC. Residues: CASSRMPGLAGGEEQFF.